These 3 T cell receptor beta chains were sequenced from one sample in a study of T cell repertoires in cytomegalovirus infection. TCRdb reanalysed the reads using MiXCR and keeps one entry per CDR3 protein. The table includes roughly 500,000 distinct CDR3 sequences, 33% detected once. For these receptors, no antigen is known. The specimen was cultured PBMCs, collected from culture after CMV antigen stimulation. The receptors shown here come from a human donor in good health (CMV status not recorded). Some clones in this sample may be carry-over from other donors' samples.

The chain carries TRBV7-2 and TRBJ2-2; either TRBD1 or TRBD2 may fit D (6 bases each). The CDR3 is made up of 13 amino acids. Trimming stripped 5 bases from V and 7 bases from J, with 11 bases between. CDR1 and CDR2 (germline): SGHTA, FQGNSA. In DNA form, the CDR3 reads TGTGCCAGCAGCACCGGGGGCTTCGGGGAGCTGTTTTTT. The encoded protein is CASSTGGFGELFF. Using reference TRBV7-2 and TRBJ2-2 for the parts outside the CDR3, the full variable domain is GAGVSQSPSNKVTEKGKDVELRCDPISGHTALYWYRQSLGQGLEFLIYFQGNSAPDKSGLPSDRFSAERTGGSVSTLTIQRTQQEDSAVYLCASSTGGFGELFFGEGSRLTVL.

The table lists this clonotype with many counts. The genes are TRBV7-2 and TRBJ2-7; 10 bases align to TRBD2. Germline V gene data show CDR1 as SGHTA and CDR2 as FQGNSA. This CDR3 comprises 15 residues. V trimming: 5 bases; J trimming: 4 bases; junction bases outside the gene matches: 8. This CDR3 is CASSHSSGSLYEQYF. Here the CDR3 DNA reads TGTGCCAGCAGCCACTCTAGCGGGAGTTTGTACGAGCAGTACTTC.

The chain joins TRBV5-4 to TRBJ2-3; possibly TRBD2 for D (5 bases). This CDR3 has 15 amino acids. Germline V gene sequence: CDR1 SGHNT, CDR2 YYREEE (reference sequence). V lost 1 base and J lost 1, with 10 bases in between. CDR3 loop: CASSLLGAGTDTQYF. The CDR3 DNA follows: TGTGCCAGCAGCTTGTTGGGAGCCGGCACAGATACGCAGTATTTT.